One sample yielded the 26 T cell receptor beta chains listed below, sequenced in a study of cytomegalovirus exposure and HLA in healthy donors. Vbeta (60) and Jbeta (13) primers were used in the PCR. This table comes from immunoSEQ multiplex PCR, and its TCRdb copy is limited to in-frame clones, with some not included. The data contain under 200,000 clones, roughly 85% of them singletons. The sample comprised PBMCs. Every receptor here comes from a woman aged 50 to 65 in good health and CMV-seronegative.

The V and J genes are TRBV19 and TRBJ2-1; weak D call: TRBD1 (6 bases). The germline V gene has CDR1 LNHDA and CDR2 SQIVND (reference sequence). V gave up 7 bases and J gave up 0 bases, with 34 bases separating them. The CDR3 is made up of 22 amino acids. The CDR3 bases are TGTGCCAGTAATGTGGTAGGGGGATTGCGGACACGAGAGTTAGGCTCCTACAATGAGCAGTTCTTC. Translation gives CASNVVGGLRTRELGSYNEQFF.

CDR3 nucleotide sequence: TGTGCCAGCAGCTTGATCCCAGACTCGAACACTGAAGCTTTCTTT. Amino acid sequence: CASSLIPDSNTEAFF. The chain uses TRBV5-6 and TRBJ1-1; unclear D gene. The CDR3 spans 15 residues. The V end was cut by 1 base, the J end by 1 base, with 11 bases between. The germline gives CDR1 SGHDT, CDR2 YYEEEE. Together with reference TRBV5-6 and TRBJ1-1, the CDR3 gives the full variable domain: DAGVTQSPTHLIKTRGQQVTLRCSPKSGHDTVSWYQQALGQGPQFIFQYYEEEERQRGNFPDRFSGHQFPNYSSELNVNALLLGDSALYLCASSLIPDSNTEAFFGQGTRLTVV.

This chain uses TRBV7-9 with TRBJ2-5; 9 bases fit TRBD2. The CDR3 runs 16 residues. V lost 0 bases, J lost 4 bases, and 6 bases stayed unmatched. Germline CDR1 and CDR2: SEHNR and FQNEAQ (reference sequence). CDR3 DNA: TGTGCCAGCAGCTTAGCTGCAGCGGGAGGACGAGAGACCCAGTACTTC. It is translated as CASSLAAAGGRETQYF.

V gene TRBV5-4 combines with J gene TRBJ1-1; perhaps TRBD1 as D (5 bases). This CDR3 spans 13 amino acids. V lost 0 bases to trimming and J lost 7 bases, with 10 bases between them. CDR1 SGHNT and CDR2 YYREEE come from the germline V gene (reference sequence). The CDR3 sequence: CASSLVSQVEAFF. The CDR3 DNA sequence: TGTGCCAGCAGCTTGGTATCACAGGTTGAAGCTTTCTTT.

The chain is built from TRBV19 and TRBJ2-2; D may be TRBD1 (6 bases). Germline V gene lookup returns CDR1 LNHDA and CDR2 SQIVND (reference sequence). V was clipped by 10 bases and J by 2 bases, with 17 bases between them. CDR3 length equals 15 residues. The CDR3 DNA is TGTGCCACCATCCCGGGACACCTAAACACCGGGGAGCTGTTTTTT. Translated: CATIPGHLNTGELFF. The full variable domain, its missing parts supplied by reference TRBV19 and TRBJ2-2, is DGGITQSPKYLFRKEGQNVTLSCEQNLNHDAMYWYRQDPGQGLRLIYYSQIVNDFQKGDIAEGYSVSREKKESFPLTVTSAQKNPTAFYLCATIPGHLNTGELFFGEGSRLTVL.

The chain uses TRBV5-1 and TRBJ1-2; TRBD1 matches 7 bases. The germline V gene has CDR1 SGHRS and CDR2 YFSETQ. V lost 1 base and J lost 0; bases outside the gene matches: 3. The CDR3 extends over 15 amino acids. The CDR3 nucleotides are TGCGCCAGCAGCTTGACCCAGGGGGCTAACTATGGCTACACCTTC. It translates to CASSLTQGANYGYTF.

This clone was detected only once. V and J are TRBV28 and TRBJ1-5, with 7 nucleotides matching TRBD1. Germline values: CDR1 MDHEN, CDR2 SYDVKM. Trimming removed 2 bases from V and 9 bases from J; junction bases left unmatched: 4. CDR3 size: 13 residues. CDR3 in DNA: TGTGCCAGCAGTTTAGGGGACAGAAGGCCCCAGCATTTT. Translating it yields CASSLGDRRPQHF.

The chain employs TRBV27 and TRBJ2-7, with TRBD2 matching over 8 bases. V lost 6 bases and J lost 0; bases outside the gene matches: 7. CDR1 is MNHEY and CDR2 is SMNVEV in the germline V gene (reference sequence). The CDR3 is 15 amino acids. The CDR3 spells CASRFGGGPSYEQYF. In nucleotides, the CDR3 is TGTGCCAGCAGGTTCGGGGGGGGCCCCTCCTACGAGCAGTACTTC.

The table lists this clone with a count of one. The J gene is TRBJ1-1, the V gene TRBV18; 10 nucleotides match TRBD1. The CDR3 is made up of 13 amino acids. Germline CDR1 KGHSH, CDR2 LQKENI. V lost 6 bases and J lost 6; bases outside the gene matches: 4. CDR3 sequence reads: CASSSTGGAEAFF. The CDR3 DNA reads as TGTGCCAGCTCCTCGACAGGGGGCGCTGAAGCTTTCTTT.

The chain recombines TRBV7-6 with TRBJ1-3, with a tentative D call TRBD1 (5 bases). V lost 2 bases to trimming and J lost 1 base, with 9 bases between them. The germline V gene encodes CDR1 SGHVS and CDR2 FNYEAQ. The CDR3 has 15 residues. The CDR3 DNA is TGTGCCAGCAGCTTACCAGGGTCATCTGGAAACACCATATATTTT. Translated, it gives CASSLPGSSGNTIYF.

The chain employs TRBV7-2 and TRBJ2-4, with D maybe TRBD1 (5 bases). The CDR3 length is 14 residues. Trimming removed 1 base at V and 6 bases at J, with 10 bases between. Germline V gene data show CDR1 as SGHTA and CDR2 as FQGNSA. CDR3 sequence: CASSLGAGINIQYF. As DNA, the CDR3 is TGTGCCAGCAGCTTAGGGGCAGGGATAAACATTCAGTACTTC. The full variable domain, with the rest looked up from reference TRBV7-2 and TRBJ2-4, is GAGVSQSPSNKVTEKGKDVELRCDPISGHTALYWYRQSLGQGLEFLIYFQGNSAPDKSGLPSDRFSAERTGGSVSTLTIQRTQQEDSAVYLCASSLGAGINIQYFGAGTRLSVL.

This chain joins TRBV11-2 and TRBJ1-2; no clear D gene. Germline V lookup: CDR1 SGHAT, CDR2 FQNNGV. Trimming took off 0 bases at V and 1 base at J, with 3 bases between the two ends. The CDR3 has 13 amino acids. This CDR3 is CASSLDSNYGYTF. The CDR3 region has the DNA TGTGCCAGCAGCTTAGACAGTAACTATGGCTACACCTTC.

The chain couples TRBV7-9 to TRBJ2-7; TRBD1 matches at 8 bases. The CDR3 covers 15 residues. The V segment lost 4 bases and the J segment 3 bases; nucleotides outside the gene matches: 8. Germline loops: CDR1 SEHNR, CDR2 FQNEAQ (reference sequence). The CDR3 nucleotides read TGTGCCAGCAGCTCAACCGGGACAGGATACTACGAGCAGTACTTC. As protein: CASSSTGTGYYEQYF. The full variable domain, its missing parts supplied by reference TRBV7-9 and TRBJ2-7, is DTGVSQNPRHKITKRGQNVTFRCDPISEHNRLYWYRQTLGQGPEFLTYFQNEAQLEKSRLLSDRFSAERPKGSFSTLEIQRTEQGDSAMYLCASSSTGTGYYEQYFGPGTRLTVT.

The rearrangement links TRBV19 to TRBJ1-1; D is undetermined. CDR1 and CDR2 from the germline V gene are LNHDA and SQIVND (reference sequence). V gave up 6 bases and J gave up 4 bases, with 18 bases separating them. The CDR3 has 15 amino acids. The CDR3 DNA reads TGTGCCAGTAGCGCCAACTGGGCCCCGAGCACTGAAGCTTTCTTT. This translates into CASSANWAPSTEAFF.

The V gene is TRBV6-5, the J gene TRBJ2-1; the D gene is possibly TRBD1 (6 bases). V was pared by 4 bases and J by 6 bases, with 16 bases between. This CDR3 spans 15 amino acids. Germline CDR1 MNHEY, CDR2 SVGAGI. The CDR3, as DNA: TGTGCCAGCAGTTCCGGACAGAAGTTTTTCAATGAGCAGTTCTTC. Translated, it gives CASSSGQKFFNEQFF.

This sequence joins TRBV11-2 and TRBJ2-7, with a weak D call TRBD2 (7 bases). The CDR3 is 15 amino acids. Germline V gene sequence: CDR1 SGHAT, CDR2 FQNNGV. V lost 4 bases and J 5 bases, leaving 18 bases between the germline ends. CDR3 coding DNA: TGTGCCAGCAGCTCTCTTAGTGGGGGGGGCGACGAGCAGTACTTC. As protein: CASSSLSGGGDEQYF.

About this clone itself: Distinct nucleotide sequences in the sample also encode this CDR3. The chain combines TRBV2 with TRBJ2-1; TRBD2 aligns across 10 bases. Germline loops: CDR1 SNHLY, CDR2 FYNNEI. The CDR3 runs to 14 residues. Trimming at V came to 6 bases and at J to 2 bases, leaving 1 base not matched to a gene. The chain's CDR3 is CASRGTSAYNEQFF. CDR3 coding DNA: TGTGCCAGCAGAGGGACTAGCGCCTACAATGAGCAGTTCTTC.

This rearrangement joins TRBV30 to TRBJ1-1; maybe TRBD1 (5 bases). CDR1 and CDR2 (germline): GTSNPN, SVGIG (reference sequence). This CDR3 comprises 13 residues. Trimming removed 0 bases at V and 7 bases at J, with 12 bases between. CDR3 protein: CAWSVQERSEAFF. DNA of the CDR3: TGTGCCTGGAGTGTACAGGAGCGAAGTGAAGCTTTCTTT.

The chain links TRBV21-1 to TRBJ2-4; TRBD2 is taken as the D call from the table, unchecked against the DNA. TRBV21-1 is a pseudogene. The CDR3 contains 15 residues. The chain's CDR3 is CASQNRWRGPDIQYF. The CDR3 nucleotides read TGTGCCAGCCAGAACAGGTGGAGGGGTCCGGACATTCAGTACTTC.

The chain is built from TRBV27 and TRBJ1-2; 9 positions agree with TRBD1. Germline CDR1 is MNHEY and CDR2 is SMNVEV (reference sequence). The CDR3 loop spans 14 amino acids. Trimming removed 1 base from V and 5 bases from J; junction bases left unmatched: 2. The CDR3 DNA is TGTGCCAGCAGTTTATTAGGACAGGGGTATGGCTACACCTTC. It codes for CASSLLGQGYGYTF.

Here the CDR3 reads CASSPLAGGPFETQYF. CDR3 in DNA: TGCGCCAGCAGCCCTCTAGCGGGAGGGCCTTTTGAGACCCAGTACTTC. The chain recombines TRBV5-1 with TRBJ2-5; TRBD2 agrees at 12 bases. With 4 bases clipped from V and 5 bases from J, the junction kept 9 bases outside the gene matches. Germline CDR1 is SGHRS and CDR2 is YFSETQ. The CDR3 consists of 16 residues. The variable domain in full, completed from reference TRBV5-1 and TRBJ2-5, reads KAGVTQTPRYLIKTRGQQVTLSCSPISGHRSVSWYQQTPGQGLQFLFEYFSETQRNKGNFPGRFSGRQFSNSRSEMNVSTLELGDSALYLCASSPLAGGPFETQYFGPGTRLLVL.

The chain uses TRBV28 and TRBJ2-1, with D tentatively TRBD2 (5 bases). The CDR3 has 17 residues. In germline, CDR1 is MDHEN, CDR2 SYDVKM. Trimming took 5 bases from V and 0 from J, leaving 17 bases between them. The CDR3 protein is CASSHLLERSSYNEQFF. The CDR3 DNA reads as TGTGCCAGCAGTCACCTCCTTGAGCGGAGCTCCTACAATGAGCAGTTCTTC.

The CDR3 region is CASSRGQGASYEQYF. CDR3 sequence (DNA): TGTGCCAGCAGCCGAGGACAGGGGGCGAGCTACGAGCAGTACTTC. The chain combines TRBV4-2 with TRBJ2-7; the match to TRBD1 covers 11 bases. Germline CDR1 reads LGHNA; CDR2 reads YNFKEQ. Unmatched junction bases numbered 5, after V lost 4 bases and J lost 3 bases. This CDR3 region has 15 residues.

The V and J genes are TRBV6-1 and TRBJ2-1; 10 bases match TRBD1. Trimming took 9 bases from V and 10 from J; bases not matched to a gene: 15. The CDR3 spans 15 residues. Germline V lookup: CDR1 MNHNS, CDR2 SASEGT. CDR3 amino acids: CASPFLGQGSREQFF. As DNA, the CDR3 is TGTGCCAGTCCCTTTTTGGGACAGGGGTCGAGGGAGCAGTTCTTC.

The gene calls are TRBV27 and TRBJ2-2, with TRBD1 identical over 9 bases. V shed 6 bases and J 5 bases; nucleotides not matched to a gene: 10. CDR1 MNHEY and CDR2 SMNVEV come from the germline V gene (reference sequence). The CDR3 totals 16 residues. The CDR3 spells CASSSSGQGRTGELFF. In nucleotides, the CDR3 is TGTGCCAGCAGCTCCTCTGGACAGGGGAGGACCGGGGAGCTGTTTTTT.

The CDR3 nucleotides read TGTGCCAGCAGCAGGGGGCCTCAAGAGACCCAGTACTTC. Amino acids: CASSRGPQETQYF. This chain joins TRBV6-4 and TRBJ2-5; 8 bases fit TRBD1. CDR3 length equals 13 residues. Trimming removed 6 bases from V and 2 bases from J; junction bases left unmatched: 2. Germline assignment: CDR1 MRHNA and CDR2 SNTAGT.